The clone carrying this TCR beta chain has a count of ten or more. The data belong to a study of Graves' ophthalmopathy and Graves' hyperthyroidism. The study amplified TCR beta CDR3 regions using RNA transcripts. First-round RT-PCR with HTBI primers preceded a second-round multiplex PCR. TCRdb passed the multiplex PCR reads through MiXCR, listing each CDR3 protein once. The sample has approximately 410,000 distinct CDR3 sequences, approximately 15% seen once; the top ten hold approximately 7%. Germline values: CDR1 WNHNN, CDR2 SYGVQD (reference sequence). CDR3 size: 14 residues. V shed 8 bases and J shed 2 bases, with 16 bases lying between them.

The chain links TRBV10-1 to TRBJ2-7; tentative D call: TRBD2 (6 bases). The clonotype was recovered from a woman between 18 and 29 years old with stable Graves' hyperthyroidism. Sample: peripheral blood. The CDR3 loop reads CASPVGRETYEQYF. The CDR3 nucleotides are TGCGCCAGCCCAGTGGGCCGGGAGACCTACGAGCAGTACTTC.